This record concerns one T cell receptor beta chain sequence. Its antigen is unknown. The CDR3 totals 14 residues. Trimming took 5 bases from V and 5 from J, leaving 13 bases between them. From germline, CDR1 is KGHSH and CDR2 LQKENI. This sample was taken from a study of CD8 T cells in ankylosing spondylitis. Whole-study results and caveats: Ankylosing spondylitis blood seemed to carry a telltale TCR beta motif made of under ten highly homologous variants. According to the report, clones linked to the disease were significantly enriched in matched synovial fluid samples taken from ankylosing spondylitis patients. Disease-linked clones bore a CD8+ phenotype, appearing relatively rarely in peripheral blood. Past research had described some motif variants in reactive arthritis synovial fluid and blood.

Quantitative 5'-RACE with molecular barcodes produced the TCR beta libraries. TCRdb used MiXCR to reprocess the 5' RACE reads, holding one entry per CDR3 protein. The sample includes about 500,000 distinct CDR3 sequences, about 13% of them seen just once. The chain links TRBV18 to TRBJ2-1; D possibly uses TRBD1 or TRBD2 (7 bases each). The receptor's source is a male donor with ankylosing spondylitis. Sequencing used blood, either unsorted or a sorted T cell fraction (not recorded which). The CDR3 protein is CASSSTGRDNEQFF. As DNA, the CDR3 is TGTGCCAGCTCATCGACAGGGAGGGACAATGAGCAGTTCTTC.